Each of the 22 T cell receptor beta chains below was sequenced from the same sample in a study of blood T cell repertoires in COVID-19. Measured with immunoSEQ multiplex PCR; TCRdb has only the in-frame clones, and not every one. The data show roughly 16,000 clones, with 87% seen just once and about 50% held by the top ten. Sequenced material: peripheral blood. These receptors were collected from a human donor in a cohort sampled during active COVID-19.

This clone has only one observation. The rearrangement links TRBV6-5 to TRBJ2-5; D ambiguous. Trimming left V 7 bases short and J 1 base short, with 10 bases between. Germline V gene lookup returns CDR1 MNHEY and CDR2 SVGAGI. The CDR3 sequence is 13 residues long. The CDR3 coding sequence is TGTGCCAGCACCTCGCGACTCCAAGAGACCCAGTACTTC. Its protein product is CASTSRLQETQYF.

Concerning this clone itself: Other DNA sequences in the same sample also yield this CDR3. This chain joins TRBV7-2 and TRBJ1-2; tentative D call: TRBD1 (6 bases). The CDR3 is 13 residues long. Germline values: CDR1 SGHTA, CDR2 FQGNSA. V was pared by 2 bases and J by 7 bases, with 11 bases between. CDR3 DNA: TGTGCCAGCAGCTTACAGGGGCAAGGTGGCTACACCTTC. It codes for CASSLQGQGGYTF.

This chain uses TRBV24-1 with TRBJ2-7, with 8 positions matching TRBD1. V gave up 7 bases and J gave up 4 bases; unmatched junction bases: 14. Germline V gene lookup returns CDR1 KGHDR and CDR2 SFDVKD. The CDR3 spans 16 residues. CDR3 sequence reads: CATRRAGGQGCYEQYF. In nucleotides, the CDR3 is TGTGCCACCAGGCGGGCGGGTGGACAGGGTTGTTACGAGCAGTACTTC.

The CDR3 sequence: CASSPLGGASEKLFF. For the CDR3, the DNA is TGTGCCAGCAGTCCCCTTGGGGGCGCGAGTGAAAAACTGTTTTTT. V usage is TRBV25-1 and J usage is TRBJ1-4; D perhaps matches TRBD1 (6 bases). Germline CDR1 MGHDK, CDR2 SYGVNS. The V end was cut by 5 bases, the J end by 7 bases, with 17 bases between. The CDR3 loop spans 15 amino acids.

The CDR3 region has the DNA TGTGCCAGCAGTGATGAGCAGGAAGAACCGAATGAAAAACTGTTTTTT. Amino acid sequence: CASSDEQEEPNEKLFF. The chain recombines TRBV25-1 with TRBJ1-4; D ambiguous. Germline V gives CDR1 MGHDK, CDR2 SYGVNS. Deletions cut 3 bases from V and 5 bases from J, with 16 bases between. The CDR3 contains 16 residues.

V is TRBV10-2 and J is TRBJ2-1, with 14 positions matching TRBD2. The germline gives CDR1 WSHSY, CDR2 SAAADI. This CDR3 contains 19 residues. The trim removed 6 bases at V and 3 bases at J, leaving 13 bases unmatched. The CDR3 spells CASRPLPTGTSGGYNEQFF. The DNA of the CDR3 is TGCGCCAGCAGACCCCTCCCTACCGGGACTAGCGGGGGCTACAATGAGCAGTTCTTC.

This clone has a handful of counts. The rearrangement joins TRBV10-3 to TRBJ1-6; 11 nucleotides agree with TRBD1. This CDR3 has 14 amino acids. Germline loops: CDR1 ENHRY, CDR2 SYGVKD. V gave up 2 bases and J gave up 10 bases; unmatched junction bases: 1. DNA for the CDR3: TGTGCCATCAGTGAGGGGACAGGGGGGTCACCCCTCCACTTT. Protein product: CAISEGTGGSPLHF.

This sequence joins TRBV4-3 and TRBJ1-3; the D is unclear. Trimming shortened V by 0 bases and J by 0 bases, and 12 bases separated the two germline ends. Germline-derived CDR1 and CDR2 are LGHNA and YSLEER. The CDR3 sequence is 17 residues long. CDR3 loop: CASSQDLRSSSGNTIYF. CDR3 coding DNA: TGCGCCAGCAGCCAAGATCTCAGGTCGAGCTCTGGAAACACCATATATTTT.

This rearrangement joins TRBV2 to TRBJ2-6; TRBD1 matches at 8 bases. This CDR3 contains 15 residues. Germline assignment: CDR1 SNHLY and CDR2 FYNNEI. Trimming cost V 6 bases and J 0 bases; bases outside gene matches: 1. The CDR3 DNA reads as TGTGCCAGCAGCACAGGGGGCTCTGGGGCCAACGTCCTGACTTTC. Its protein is CASSTGGSGANVLTF. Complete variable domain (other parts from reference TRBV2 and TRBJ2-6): EPEVTQTPSHQVTQMGQEVILRCVPISNHLYFYWYRQILGQKVEFLVSFYNNEISEKSEIFDDQFSVERPDGSNFTLKIRSTKLEDSAMYFCASSTGGSGANVLTFGAGSRLTVL.

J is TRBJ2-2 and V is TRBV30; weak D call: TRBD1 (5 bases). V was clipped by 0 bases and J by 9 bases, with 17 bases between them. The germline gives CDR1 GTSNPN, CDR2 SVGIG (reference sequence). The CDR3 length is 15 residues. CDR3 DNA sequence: TGTGCCTGGAGTGTCCGGGTCTCAGGACACCGGGAGCTGTTTTTT. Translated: CAWSVRVSGHRELFF.

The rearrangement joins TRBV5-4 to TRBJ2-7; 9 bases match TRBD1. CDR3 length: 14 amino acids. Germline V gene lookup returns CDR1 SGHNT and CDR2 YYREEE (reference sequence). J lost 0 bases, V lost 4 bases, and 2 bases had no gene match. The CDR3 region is CASSGTGNSYEQYF. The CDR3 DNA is TGTGCCAGCAGCGGGACAGGGAACTCCTACGAGCAGTACTTC.

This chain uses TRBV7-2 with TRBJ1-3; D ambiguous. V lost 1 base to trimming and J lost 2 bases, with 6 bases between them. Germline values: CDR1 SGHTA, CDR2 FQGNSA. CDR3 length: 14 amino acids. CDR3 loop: CASSLGGPGNTIYF. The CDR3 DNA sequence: TGTGCCAGCAGCTTAGGAGGGCCTGGAAACACCATATATTTT.

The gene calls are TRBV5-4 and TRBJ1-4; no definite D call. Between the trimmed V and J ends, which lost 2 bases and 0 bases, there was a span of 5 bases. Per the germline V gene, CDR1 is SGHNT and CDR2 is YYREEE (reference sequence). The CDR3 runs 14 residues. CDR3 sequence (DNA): TGTGCCAGCAGCTTTGCAGCAACTAATGAAAAACTGTTTTTT. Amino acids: CASSFAATNEKLFF.

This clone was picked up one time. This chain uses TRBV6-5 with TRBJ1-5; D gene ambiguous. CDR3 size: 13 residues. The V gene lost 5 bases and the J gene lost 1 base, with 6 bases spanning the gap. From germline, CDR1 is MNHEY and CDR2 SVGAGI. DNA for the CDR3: TGTGCCAGCAGTAGCGACAGCAATCAGCCCCAGCATTTT. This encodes CASSSDSNQPQHF.

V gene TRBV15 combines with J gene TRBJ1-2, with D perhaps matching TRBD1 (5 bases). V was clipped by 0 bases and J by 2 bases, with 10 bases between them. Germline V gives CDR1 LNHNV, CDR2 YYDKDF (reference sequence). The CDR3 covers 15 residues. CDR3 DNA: TGTGCCACCAGCAGAGATCCCGGGGGGAACTATGGCTACACCTTC. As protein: CATSRDPGGNYGYTF.

The CDR3 loop is CASSIRVKDEQYF. In DNA form, the CDR3 reads TGTGCCAGTAGTATACGGGTAAAGGACGAGCAGTACTTC. V and J are TRBV19 and TRBJ2-7; D gene uncertain. The germline CDR1 and CDR2 sequences are LNHDA and SQIVND (reference sequence). V gave up 2 bases and J gave up 5 bases, with 10 bases separating them. This CDR3 has 13 residues.

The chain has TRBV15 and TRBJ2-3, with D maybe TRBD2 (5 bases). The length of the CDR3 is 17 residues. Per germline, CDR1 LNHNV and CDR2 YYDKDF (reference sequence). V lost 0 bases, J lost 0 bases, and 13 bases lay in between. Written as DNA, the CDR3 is TGTGCCACCAGCAGAGATATAATAGCGTATAGCACAGATACGCAGTATTTT. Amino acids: CATSRDIIAYSTDTQYF.

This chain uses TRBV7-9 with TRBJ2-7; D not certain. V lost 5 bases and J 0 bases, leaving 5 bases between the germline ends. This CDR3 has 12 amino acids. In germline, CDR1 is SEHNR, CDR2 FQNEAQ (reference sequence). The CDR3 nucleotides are TGTGCCAGCAGCCACAGCTCCTACGAGCAGTACTTC. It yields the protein CASSHSSYEQYF.

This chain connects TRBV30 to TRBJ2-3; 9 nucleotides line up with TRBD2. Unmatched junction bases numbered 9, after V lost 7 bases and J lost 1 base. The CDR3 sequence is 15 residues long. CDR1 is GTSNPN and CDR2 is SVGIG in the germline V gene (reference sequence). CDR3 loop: CASDGVAGGTDTQYF. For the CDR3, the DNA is TGTGCCTCGGACGGGGTAGCGGGGGGCACAGATACGCAGTATTTT.

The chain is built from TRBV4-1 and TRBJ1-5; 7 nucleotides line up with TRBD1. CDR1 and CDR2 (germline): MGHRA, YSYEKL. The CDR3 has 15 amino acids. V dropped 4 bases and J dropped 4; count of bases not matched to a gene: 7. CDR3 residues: CASSLDRDPNQPQHF. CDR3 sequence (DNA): TGCGCCAGCAGCCTCGACAGGGATCCAAATCAGCCCCAGCATTTT.

CDR3: CATSEGGLAGLGDTQYF. The CDR3 DNA reads as TGTGCCACCAGTGAGGGGGGACTAGCGGGGTTGGGGGATACGCAGTATTTT. The chain employs TRBV24-1 and TRBJ2-3, with 13 bases lining up with TRBD2. This CDR3 has 17 residues. Trimming removed 4 bases from V and 6 bases from J; junction bases left unmatched: 9. Germline V lookup: CDR1 KGHDR, CDR2 SFDVKD.

CDR3 nucleotide sequence: TGTGCCAGCAGTTACCCCGGGACAGCTGGAAACACCATATATTTT. This translates into CASSYPGTAGNTIYF. The genes are TRBV6-5 and TRBJ1-3; 7 bases agree with TRBD1. The germline CDR1 and CDR2 sequences are MNHEY and SVGAGI. The trim removed 2 bases at V and 2 bases at J, leaving 3 bases unmatched. The CDR3 spans 15 residues.